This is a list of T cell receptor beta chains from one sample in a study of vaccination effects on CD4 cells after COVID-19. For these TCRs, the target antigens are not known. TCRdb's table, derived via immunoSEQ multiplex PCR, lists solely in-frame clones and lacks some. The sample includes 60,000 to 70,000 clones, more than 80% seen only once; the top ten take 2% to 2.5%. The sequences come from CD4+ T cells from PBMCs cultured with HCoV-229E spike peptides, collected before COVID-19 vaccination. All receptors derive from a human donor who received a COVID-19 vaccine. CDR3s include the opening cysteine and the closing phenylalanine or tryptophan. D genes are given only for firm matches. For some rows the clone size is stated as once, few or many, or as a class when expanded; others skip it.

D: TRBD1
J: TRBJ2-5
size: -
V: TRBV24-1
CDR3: CATSDLPGQGQETQYF
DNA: TGTGCCACCAGTGACTTACCGGGACAGGGCCAAGAGACCCAGTACTTC

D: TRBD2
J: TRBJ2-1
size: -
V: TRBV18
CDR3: CASSPQAPGTSGVGFF
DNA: TGTGCCAGCTCACCCCAGGCGCCCGGGACTAGCGGGGTGGGGTTCTTC

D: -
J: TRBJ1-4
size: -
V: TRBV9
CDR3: CASSKGDGNEKLFF
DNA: TGTGCCAGCAGCAAAGGGGATGGGAATGAAAAACTGTTTTTT

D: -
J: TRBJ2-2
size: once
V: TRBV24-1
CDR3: CATSDSGASLRNTGELFF
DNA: TGTGCCACCAGTGATTCCGGGGCGAGCCTTAGGAACACCGGGGAGCTGTTTTTT

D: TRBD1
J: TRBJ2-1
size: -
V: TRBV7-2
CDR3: CASSLPTGQGRSYNEQFF
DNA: TGTGCCAGCAGCTTACCTACCGGACAGGGCCGCTCCTACAATGAGCAGTTCTTC

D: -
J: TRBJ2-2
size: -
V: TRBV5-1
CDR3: CASRRGTAPGELFF
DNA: TGCGCCAGCAGAAGGGGAACAGCTCCCGGGGAGCTGTTTTTT

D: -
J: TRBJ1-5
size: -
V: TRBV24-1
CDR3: CATSDFVLGNQPQHF
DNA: TGTGCCACCAGTGATTTTGTACTGGGCAATCAGCCCCAGCATTTT

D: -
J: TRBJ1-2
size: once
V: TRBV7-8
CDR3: CASSPGVLSGYTF
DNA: TGTGCCAGCAGTCCAGGGGTTCTGAGCGGCTACACCTTC

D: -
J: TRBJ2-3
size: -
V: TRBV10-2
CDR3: CATISGGTDTQYF
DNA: TGCGCCACCATTTCAGGGGGCACAGATACGCAGTATTTT

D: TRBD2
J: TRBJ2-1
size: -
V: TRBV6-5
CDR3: CASRQTGTSDDEQFF
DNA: TGTGCCAGCAGACAAACCGGGACTAGTGACGATGAGCAGTTCTTC

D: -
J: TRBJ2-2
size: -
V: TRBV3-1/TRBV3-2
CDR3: CASSQFLAGELFF
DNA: TGTGCCAGCAGCCAATTCTTAGCCGGGGAGCTGTTTTTT

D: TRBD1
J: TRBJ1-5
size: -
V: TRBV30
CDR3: CAWRGGQGTGPQHF
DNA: TGTGCCTGGAGAGGGGGACAGGGCACCGGGCCCCAGCATTTT

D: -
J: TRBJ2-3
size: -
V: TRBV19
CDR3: CASSTSKGVRTDTQYF
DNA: TGTGCCAGTAGTACATCCAAGGGGGTCCGCACAGATACGCAGTATTTT

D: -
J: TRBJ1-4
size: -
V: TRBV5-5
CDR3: CASSGAPPLNEKLFF
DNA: TGTGCCAGCAGCGGGGCTCCACCTCTTAATGAAAAACTGTTTTTT

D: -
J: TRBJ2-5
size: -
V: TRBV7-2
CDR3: CASSPRMSQETQYF
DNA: TGTGCCAGCAGCCCCCGAATGTCCCAAGAGACCCAGTACTTC

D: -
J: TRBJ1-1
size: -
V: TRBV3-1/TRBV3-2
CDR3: CASSQAGHLNTEAFF
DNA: TGTGCCAGCAGCCAAGCGGGACACCTGAACACTGAAGCTTTCTTT

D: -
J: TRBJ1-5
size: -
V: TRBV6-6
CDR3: CASGSGNQPQHF
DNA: TGTGCCAGCGGGAGTGGCAATCAGCCCCAGCATTTT

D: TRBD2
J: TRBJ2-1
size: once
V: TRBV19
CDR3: CASSIEGLAASRGNEQFF
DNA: TGTGCCAGTAGTATAGAAGGGCTAGCGGCGTCGAGGGGCAATGAGCAGTTCTTC

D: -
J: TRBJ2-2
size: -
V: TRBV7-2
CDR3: CASSASRGFGELFF
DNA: TGTGCCAGCAGCGCATCACGGGGGTTCGGGGAGCTGTTTTTT

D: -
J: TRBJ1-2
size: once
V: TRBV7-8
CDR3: CASSFTGLDGYTF
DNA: TGTGCCAGCAGCTTTACAGGGCTAGATGGCTACACCTTC

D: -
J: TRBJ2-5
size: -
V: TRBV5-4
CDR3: CASSLSQETQYF
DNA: TGTGCCAGCAGCTTGAGCCAAGAGACCCAGTACTTC

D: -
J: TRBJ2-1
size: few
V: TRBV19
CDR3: CASNQRPSEQFF
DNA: TGTGCCAGTAATCAACGGCCAAGTGAGCAGTTCTTC

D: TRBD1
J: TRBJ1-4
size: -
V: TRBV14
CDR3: CASSRQGAQEKLFF
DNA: TGTGCCAGCAGCCGACAGGGGGCGCAGGAAAAACTGTTTTTT

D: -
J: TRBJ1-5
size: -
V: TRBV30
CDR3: CAWSIKGNQPQHF
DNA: TGTGCCTGGAGTATCAAGGGAAATCAGCCCCAGCATTTT

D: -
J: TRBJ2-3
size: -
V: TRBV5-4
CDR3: CASSHQSNGPDTQYF
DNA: TGTGCCAGCAGTCACCAATCAAACGGGCCGGATACGCAGTATTTT

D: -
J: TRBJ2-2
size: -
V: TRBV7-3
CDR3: CASSLILNTGELFF
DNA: TGTGCCAGCAGCTTAATTTTGAACACCGGGGAGCTGTTTTTT

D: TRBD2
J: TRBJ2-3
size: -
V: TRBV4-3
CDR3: CASSQDRRGSTDTQYF
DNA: TGCGCCAGCAGCCAAGATCGGCGGGGGAGCACAGATACGCAGTATTTT

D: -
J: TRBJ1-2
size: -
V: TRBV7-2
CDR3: CASSLGDGRVGRSNYGYTF
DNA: TGTGCCAGCAGCTTAGGGGACGGCAGGGTAGGCCGGTCTAACTATGGCTACACCTTC

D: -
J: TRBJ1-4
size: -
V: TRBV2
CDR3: CASVRENANEKLFF
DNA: TGTGCCAGCGTCAGGGAGAATGCTAATGAAAAACTGTTTTTT

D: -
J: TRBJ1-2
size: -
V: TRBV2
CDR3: CASSEQAGKVGGYTF
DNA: TGTGCCAGCAGTGAACAGGCAGGGAAAGTTGGGGGCTACACCTTC

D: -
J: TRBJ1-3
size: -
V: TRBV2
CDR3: CASSEGGRTGNTIYF
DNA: TGTGCCAGCAGTGAAGGGGGCAGGACTGGAAACACCATATATTTT

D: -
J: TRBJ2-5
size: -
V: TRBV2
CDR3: CASSGQIQETQYF
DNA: TGTGCCAGCAGCGGACAGATCCAAGAGACCCAGTACTTC

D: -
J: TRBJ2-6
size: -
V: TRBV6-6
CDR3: CASSYGSGANVLTF
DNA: TGTGCCAGCAGTTACGGCTCTGGGGCCAACGTCCTGACTTTC

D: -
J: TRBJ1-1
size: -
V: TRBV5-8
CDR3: CASSLTPPENTEAFF
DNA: TGTGCCAGCAGCTTGACTCCGCCCGAGAACACTGAAGCTTTCTTT

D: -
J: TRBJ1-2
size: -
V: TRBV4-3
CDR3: CASSHAGTNYGYTF
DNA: TGCGCCAGCAGCCATGCGGGCACTAACTATGGCTACACCTTC

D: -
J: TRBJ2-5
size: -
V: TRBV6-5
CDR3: CSTRGFQETQYF
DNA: TGTTCGACACGGGGCTTCCAAGAGACCCAGTACTTC

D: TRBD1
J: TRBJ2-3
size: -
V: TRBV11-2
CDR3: CASSPGTGQDTQYF
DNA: TGTGCCAGCAGCCCGGGGACAGGGCAAGATACGCAGTATTTT

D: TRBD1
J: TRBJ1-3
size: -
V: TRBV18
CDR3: CASSPIGQGNSGNTIYF
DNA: TGTGCCAGCTCACCGATTGGACAGGGGAACTCTGGAAACACCATATATTTT

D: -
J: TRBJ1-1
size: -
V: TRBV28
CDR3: CASSPGPRGAFF
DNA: TGTGCCAGCAGTCCGGGACCCCGGGGAGCTTTCTTT

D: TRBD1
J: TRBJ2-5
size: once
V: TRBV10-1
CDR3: CASSDGTGGTKTQYF
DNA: TGCGCCAGCAGTGACGGGACAGGGGGCACGAAGACCCAGTACTTC

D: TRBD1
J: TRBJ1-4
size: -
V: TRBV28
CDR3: CASSLWGTANEKLFF
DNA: TGTGCCAGCAGTTTATGGGGGACAGCCAATGAAAAACTGTTTTTT

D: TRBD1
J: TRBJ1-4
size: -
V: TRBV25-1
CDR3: CASSESGDRAEKLFF
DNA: TGTGCCAGCAGTGAATCCGGGGACAGGGCTGAAAAACTGTTTTTT

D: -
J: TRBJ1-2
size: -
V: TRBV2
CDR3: CASRSDWGYGYTF
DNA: TGTGCCAGCAGGTCGGATTGGGGCTATGGCTACACCTTC

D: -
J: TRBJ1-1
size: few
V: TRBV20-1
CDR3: CSASRAGGNTEAFF
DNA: TGCAGTGCTAGTAGGGCAGGCGGAAACACTGAAGCTTTCTTT

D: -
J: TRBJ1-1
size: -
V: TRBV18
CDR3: CASSPGLGVEAFF
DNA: TGTGCCAGCTCACCAGGGTTGGGGGTTGAAGCTTTCTTT

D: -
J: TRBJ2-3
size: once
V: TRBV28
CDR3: CASSLWDQNTDTQYF
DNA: TGTGCCAGCAGTTTATGGGACCAAAACACAGATACGCAGTATTTT

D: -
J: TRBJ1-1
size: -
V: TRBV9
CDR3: CASSVAGIGTEAFF
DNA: TGTGCCAGCAGCGTAGCCGGGATTGGGACTGAAGCTTTCTTT

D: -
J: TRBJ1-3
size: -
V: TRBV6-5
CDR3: CASSYGSSGNTIYF
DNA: TGTGCCAGCAGTTACGGGAGCTCTGGAAACACCATATATTTT

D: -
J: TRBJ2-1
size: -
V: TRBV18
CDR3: CASSPPSRAYNEQFF
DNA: TGTGCCAGCTCACCACCTAGCCGCGCCTACAATGAGCAGTTCTTC

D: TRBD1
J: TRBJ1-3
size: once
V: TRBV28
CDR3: CASSAPLLTGGQSYSGNTIYF
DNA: TGTGCCAGCAGTGCACCCCTCCTGACAGGGGGCCAATCCTACTCTGGAAACACCATATATTTT

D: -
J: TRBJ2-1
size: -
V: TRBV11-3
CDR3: CASSQGIEQFF
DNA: TGTGCCAGCAGCCAGGGGATCGAGCAGTTCTTC

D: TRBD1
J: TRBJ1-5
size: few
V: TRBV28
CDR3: CASSLSFGTGVNQPQHF
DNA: TGTGCCAGCAGTTTGAGTTTTGGGACAGGGGTAAATCAGCCCCAGCATTTT

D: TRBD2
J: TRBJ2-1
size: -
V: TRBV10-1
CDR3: CASSPPVASGGAQFF
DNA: TGCGCCAGCAGCCCTCCCGTGGCTAGCGGGGGGGCCCAGTTCTTC

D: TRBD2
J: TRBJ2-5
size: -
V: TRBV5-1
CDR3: CASSLGVAGFQETQYF
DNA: TGCGCCAGCAGCTTGGGGGTAGCGGGGTTCCAAGAGACCCAGTACTTC

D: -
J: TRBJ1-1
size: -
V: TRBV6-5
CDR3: CASSYDRTGWYTEAFF
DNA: TGTGCCAGCAGTTATGATCGTACGGGGTGGTACACTGAAGCTTTCTTT

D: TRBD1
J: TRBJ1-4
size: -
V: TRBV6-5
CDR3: CASSPWTGSEKLFF
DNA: TGTGCCAGCAGCCCCTGGACAGGCAGTGAAAAACTGTTTTTT

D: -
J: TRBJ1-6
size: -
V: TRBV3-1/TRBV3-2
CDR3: CASSQAGPSLSLHF
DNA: TGTGCCAGCAGCCAAGCTGGGCCAAGCCTTTCGCTCCACTTT

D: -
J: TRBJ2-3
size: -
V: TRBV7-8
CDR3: CASSAEPGVPTGAQYF
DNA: TGTGCCAGCAGCGCCGAACCAGGAGTACCGACGGGGGCGCAGTATTTT

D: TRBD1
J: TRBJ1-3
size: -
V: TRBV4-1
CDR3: CASSQVVSGGGNTIYF
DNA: TGCGCCAGCAGCCAAGTCGTCTCAGGGGGTGGAAACACCATATATTTT

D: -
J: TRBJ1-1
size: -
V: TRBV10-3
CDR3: CAITREGNTEAFF
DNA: TGTGCCATCACGCGGGAGGGGAACACTGAAGCTTTCTTT